The subject of this entry is one T cell receptor beta chain. Its antigen is unknown. This entry belongs to a study of regulatory T cells in long-lasting Graves disease. Study results and caveats: More public clonotypes were shared by persistent patients (under 3,000) than by new patients (about 1,000).

Regarding time point: newly diagnosed GD, antithyroid drugs for less than 3 months. PBMC-extracted RNA yielded the TCR library. Patients came through an endocrinology department, and that department was in Xi'an, China. Assembly of TCR beta libraries relied on iRepertoire HTBI primers together with Arm-PCR of CDR3 regions. In TCRdb, the multiplex PCR reads were re-called with MiXCR into one record per CDR3 protein. Here the sample spans about 620,000 distinct CDR3 sequences, under 20% being singletons. The germline gives CDR1 GTSNPN, CDR2 SVGIG (reference sequence). This CDR3 has 16 amino acids. Trimming shortened V by 3 bases and J by 5 bases, and 22 bases separated the two germline ends. This sample also appeared in a second study, on T cells in Graves' hyperthyroidism and ophthalmopathy. That investigation notes: For the diagnoses, clinical symptoms, serum thyroxine and TRAb, thyroid ultrasound and orbital computed tomography were used. HTBI primers drove first-round RT-PCR of the TCR CDR3.

This receptor was identified in a woman under 40 with Graves disease. The specimen comprised peripheral blood mononuclear cells (PBMCs), sampled at new diagnosis, from a patient treated with antithyroid drugs. The chain combines TRBV30 with TRBJ2-5; the D gene could be TRBD1 or TRBD2 (5 bases each). CDR3: CAWRAPGRPRVETQYF. The CDR3 region has the DNA TGTGCCTGGAGGGCCCCGGGGCGCCCCAGGGTCGAGACCCAGTACTTC. Full variable domain (missing parts from reference TRBV30 and TRBJ2-5): SQTIHQWPATLVQPVGSPLSLECTVEGTSNPNLYWYRQAAGRGLQLLFYSVGIGQISSEVPQNLSASRPQDRQFILSSKKLLLSDSGFYLCAWRAPGRPRVETQYFGPGTRLLVL.